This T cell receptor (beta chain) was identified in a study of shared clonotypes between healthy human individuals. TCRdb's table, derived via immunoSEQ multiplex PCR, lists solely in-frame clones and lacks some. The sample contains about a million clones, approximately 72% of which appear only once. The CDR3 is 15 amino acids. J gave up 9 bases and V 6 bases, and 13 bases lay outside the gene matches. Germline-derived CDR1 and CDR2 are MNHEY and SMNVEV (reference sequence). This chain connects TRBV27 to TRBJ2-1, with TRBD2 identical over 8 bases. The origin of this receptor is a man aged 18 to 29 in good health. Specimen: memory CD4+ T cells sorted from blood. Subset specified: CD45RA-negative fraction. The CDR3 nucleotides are TGTGCCAGCAGCCGGAGAAGCGGGAGATTAGTTGAGCAGTTCTTC. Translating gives CASSRRSGRLVEQFF.